These 5 T cell receptor beta chains came from one sample sequenced in a study of OX40 agonist ivuxolimab in advanced cancers. Sequenced by immunoSEQ multiplex PCR; TCRdb stores in-frame clones only, minus some. Of about 49,000 clones in the sample, approximately 81% were seen once. The starting material was CD4+ or CD8+ T cells sorted from blood, obtained in a trial of the OX40 agonist ivuxolimab. The origin of the receptors is an adult with an advanced solid tumor such as melanoma, head and neck, liver or kidney cancer.

This chain connects TRBV4-1 to TRBJ2-3, with unresolved D. V was shortened by 0 bases and J by 8 bases, with 6 bases between the two germline ends. The CDR3 length is 12 residues. Germline assignment: CDR1 MGHRA and CDR2 YSYEKL. The CDR3 loop is CASSQDLATQYF. CDR3 sequence (DNA): TGCGCCAGCAGCCAAGATTTGGCTACGCAGTATTTT.

Remarks on this clone: The same CDR3 also results from other DNA sequences found in this sample. The chain joins TRBV11-2 to TRBJ1-5; possibly TRBD1 for D (5 bases). CDR1 SGHAT and CDR2 FQNNGV come from the germline V gene. CDR3 length: 14 amino acids. The V and J ends lost 0 bases and 5 bases respectively, with 8 bases between them. CDR3 DNA sequence: TGTGCCAGCAGCTTAGATGGGGGAGATCAGCCCCAGCATTTT. Protein product: CASSLDGGDQPQHF. Supplemented by reference TRBV11-2 and TRBJ1-5, the full variable domain reads EAGVAQSPRYKIIEKRQSVAFWCNPISGHATLYWYQQILGQGPKLLIQFQNNGVVDDSQLPKDRFSAERLKGVDSTLKIQPAKLEDSAVYLCASSLDGGDQPQHFGDGTRLSIL.

The rearrangement links TRBV28 to TRBJ2-1; 7 bases are a match to TRBD2. V shed 8 bases, J shed 6 bases, and the junction held 19 bases outside the gene matches. Germline V gene data show CDR1 as MDHEN and CDR2 as SYDVKM. This CDR3 has 17 amino acids. CDR3 protein: CASLGASGNPLGNEQFF. The CDR3 DNA reads as TGTGCCAGCTTAGGGGCCAGCGGGAATCCCTTAGGCAATGAGCAGTTCTTC.

V is TRBV10-3 and J is TRBJ2-5; 12 positions agree with TRBD2. J gave up 5 bases and V 3 bases, and 16 bases lay outside the gene matches. Germline CDR1 reads ENHRY; CDR2 reads SYGVKD. The CDR3 has 19 residues. The CDR3 nucleotides read TGTGCCATCAGTGACCCCGTTGGGGCTAGCGGGAGGGCCGGGGAGACCCAGTACTTC. Translating it yields CAISDPVGASGRAGETQYF.

The genes are TRBV6-1 and TRBJ2-1; 7 nucleotides line up with TRBD1. V shed 4 bases, J shed 4 bases, and the junction held 4 bases outside the gene matches. Germline V lookup: CDR1 MNHNS, CDR2 SASEGT. The CDR3 runs 14 residues. The CDR3 sequence is CASSGRDRYNEQFF. The CDR3 DNA sequence: TGTGCCAGCAGTGGCCGGGACAGATACAATGAGCAGTTCTTC.